A single sample is the source of the 6 T cell receptor beta chains below, sequenced in a study of T cells after yellow fever vaccination. One entry per CDR3 protein results from TCRdb running MiXCR on the 5' RACE reads. The sample has roughly 96,000 distinct CDR3 sequences, under 9% seen once; the top ten hold roughly 15%. Material: CD8+ T cells not binding an NS4B(214-222) dextramer, sorted from PBMCs, obtained less than 16 days after the first yellow fever vaccination. The receptor source for this set is a man between 18 and 29 years old who received the YFV17D yellow fever vaccine.

This clonotype was observed many times. This chain joins TRBV7-3 and TRBJ2-2; D is unresolved. The CDR3 sequence is 14 residues long. CDR1 is SGHTA and CDR2 is FQGTGA in the germline V gene. V was cut by 2 bases and J by 1 base, with 5 bases left in between. The CDR3, as DNA: TGTGCCAGCAGCTTACTGATGAACACCGGGGAGCTGTTTTTT. Translating it yields CASSLLMNTGELFF.

The chain couples TRBV19 to TRBJ2-7; 9 positions match TRBD1. The CDR3 extends over 14 amino acids. Germline V lookup: CDR1 LNHDA, CDR2 SQIVND (reference sequence). V lost 6 bases to trimming and J lost 3 bases; unmatched junction nucleotides: 6. The CDR3 bases are TGTGCCAGTAGCGCCGGGACAGGGTACTACGAGCAGTACTTC. This encodes CASSAGTGYYEQYF.

The chain carries TRBV4-3 and TRBJ2-3; tentative D call: TRBD2 (6 bases). This CDR3 region has 15 residues. Trimming left V 2 bases short and J 6 bases short, with 15 bases between. Germline V lookup: CDR1 LGHNA, CDR2 YSLEER. The CDR3 reads CASSQNFRGSDTQYF. CDR3 nucleotide sequence: TGCGCCAGCAGCCAAAACTTCCGGGGGTCGGATACGCAGTATTTT.

The sample holds a few counts of this clonotype. V gene TRBV4-3 combines with J gene TRBJ1-1; no definite D call. The CDR3 is 15 residues long. Between the trimmed V and J ends, which lost 1 base and 1 base, there was a span of 10 bases. The germline CDR1 and CDR2 sequences are LGHNA and YSLEER. In nucleotides, the CDR3 is TGCGCCAGCAGCCAAGGGCAAACTGGGAACACTGAAGCTTTCTTT. Translating gives CASSQGQTGNTEAFF.

This clonotype was recorded a few times. V gene TRBV20-1 combines with J gene TRBJ1-1, with no clear D. V was shortened by 0 bases and J by 6 bases, with 14 bases between the two germline ends. Germline V lookup: CDR1 DFQATT, CDR2 SNEGSKA (reference sequence). The CDR3 spans 14 residues. In DNA form, the CDR3 reads TGCAGTGCTAGAGATTTTGTTGCCTCCGCTGAAGCTTTCTTT. Encoded protein: CSARDFVASAEAFF.

This clonotype was observed a handful of times. CDR3 protein: CASSLARAKTQYF. The DNA of the CDR3 is TGTGCCAGCAGCTTAGCCAGAGCGAAGACCCAGTACTTC. The chain employs TRBV7-6 and TRBJ2-5; D is uncertain. The CDR3 spans 13 residues. The V gene lost 0 bases and the J gene lost 6 bases, with 8 bases spanning the gap. Germline-derived CDR1 and CDR2 are SGHVS and FNYEAQ. Full variable domain (missing parts from reference TRBV7-6 and TRBJ2-5): GAGVSQSPRYKVTKRGQDVALRCDPISGHVSLYWYRQALGQGPEFLTYFNYEAQQDKSGLPNDRFSAERPEGSISTLTIQRTEQRDSAMYRCASSLARAKTQYFGPGTRLLVL.